This TCR beta chain derives from a study of T cells in Graves' hyperthyroidism and ophthalmopathy (dated by TCRdb to the late 2010s). With regard to the full study: Peripheral blood samples were taken at the time of initial diagnosis, prior to any treatment. A discovery cohort of about a hundred patients, 43 with Graves' ophthalmopathy and roughly 59 with stable Graves' hyperthyroidism, was used to find distinguishing TCR V-J signatures. Prospective prediction of ophthalmopathy was tested in an independent validation cohort of under 20 hyperthyroidism patients and some 17 patients who later progressed to ophthalmopathy. The 80 to 100 discovery patients were randomly divided into training and test sets at a 7:3 ratio. The study also compared thyroid tissue and blood T-cell repertoires from several Graves' hyperthyroidism patients. After blood sampling, hyperthyroidism patients were treated with methimazole at a starting dose of 30 mg daily, and ophthalmopathy patients were treated with high-dose intravenous methylprednisolone. According to the paper, TCR Vbeta CDR3 sequencing was carried out on approximately 140 peripheral blood samples, which came from 40 to 45 ophthalmopathy, roughly 75 hyperthyroidism and roughly 17 progressor patients. Paper-wide results and their limitations: Sample size was not statistically predetermined, and blinding of investigators to group allocation was not performed. Most expanded thyroid clonotypes (frequency above 0.001) were also detected in blood, a finding suggesting that blood repertoires may reflect thyroid immune responses. In cross-validation, a model built on a 13 V-J signature told ophthalmopathy apart from stable hyperthyroidism with 85% to 90% sensitivity and around 81% specificity, and in testing the same model reached 80%/75%. In validation, the model predicted progression to ophthalmopathy a median of about 5.9 months before onset, with roughly 70% sensitivity and almost 75% specificity.

This clonotype was seen at least ten times. Its antigen has not been determined. Per-nucleotide qualities are absent, and no much larger clonotype sits a single base away. TCR beta CDR3 regions were amplified from RNA transcripts. A first-round RT-PCR of the TCR CDR3 used the HTBI primer set with the Qiagen OneStep RT-PCR kit. The libraries were constructed in a second round of multiplex PCR and then size-selected and purified. Libraries were sequenced paired-end with 100 bp reads on an Illumina HiSeq2000. The authors' pipeline ran thus. SOAPnuke was used to process the raw data, with reads discarded if the reads contained adapters or uncalled bases, had a mean Phred below 15, or lacked an exact constant-primer or identifier match. COPE v1.2.5 was used to merge high-quality paired reads, and clonotypes were defined as unique nucleotide sequences. MiTCR v1.1 was used to align clonotypes to the IMGT TRBV, TRBD and TRBJ reference segments. Only V-J combinations with frequency above 0.0001, covering 99% to 99.2% of repertoires, were analysed. A TCS score was defined as the ratio between F50 (clonal expansion) and ExV (chaos), using BLOSUM62-based TCRdist between CDR3 peptides within each V-J. Welch's t-statistics and random forest reduced approximately 520 V-J features to 13, which were used in a naive Bayes classifier (R e1071). In TCRdb, the public reads were trimmed at Q25 with fastp and aligned with MiXCR, with productive beta chains retained. Rows with one shared CDR3 protein collapse into an entry with the most common genes and DNA. The V and J calls reflect TCRdb's pipeline rather than the authors' work. For this sample the table gives hundreds of thousands of distinct CDR3 sequences, of which 15% to 19% were detected only once. About a quarter of the sample goes to the ten largest clones.

Spanning cysteine to phenylalanine, the CDR3 consists of 14 amino acids. Kept here is only the CDR3 DNA, which spans 42 bases and is read in frame from base 1. V loses 6 bases at its end and J loses 6 bases; junction bases beyond the gene matches: 6. The germline V gene (reference sequence) gives CDR1 as SEHNR and CDR2 as FQNEAQ. Hyperthyroidism patients were newly diagnosed, with disease duration under 2 months, and aged 18 to 65 years. The study excluded patients with uncontrolled infections, other autoimmune diseases, pregnancy or lactation. Clinical symptoms, serum thyroxine and TRAb, thyroid ultrasound, and orbital computed tomography formed the basis for the diagnoses. Blood from progressor patients was collected at the time of first diagnosis with hyperthyroidism, before any ophthalmopathy symptoms had appeared. Ficoll-Paque density gradient centrifugation was used to isolate PBMCs from approximately 10 ml of fresh peripheral blood. Progressor patients were initially diagnosed with Graves' hyperthyroidism and developed ophthalmopathy during follow-up. Total RNA was extracted using Trizol reagent, and RNA quality was assessed on an Agilent 2100 Bioanalyzer.

The sequence is built from TRBV7-9 and TRBJ2-1; the junction holds 9 bases that match TRBD2. The source is a young woman with Graves' hyperthyroidism that later progressed to Graves' ophthalmopathy. Specimen: blood. This receptor has the CDR3 CASRAGGTTNEQFF. Read as DNA, the sequence is TGTGCCAGCAGAGCGGGAGGCACTACCAATGAGCAGTTCTTC.